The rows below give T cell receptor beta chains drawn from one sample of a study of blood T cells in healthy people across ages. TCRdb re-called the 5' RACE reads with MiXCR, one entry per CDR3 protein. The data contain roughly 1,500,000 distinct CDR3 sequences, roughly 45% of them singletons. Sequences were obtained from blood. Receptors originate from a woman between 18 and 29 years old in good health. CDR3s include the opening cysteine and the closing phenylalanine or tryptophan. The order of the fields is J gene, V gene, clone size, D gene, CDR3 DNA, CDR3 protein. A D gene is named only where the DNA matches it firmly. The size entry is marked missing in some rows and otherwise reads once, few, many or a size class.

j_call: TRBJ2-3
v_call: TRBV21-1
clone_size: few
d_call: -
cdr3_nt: TGTGCCAGCGATTTAGGATCTCACCCAGATACGCAGTATTTT
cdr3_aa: CASDLGSHPDTQYF

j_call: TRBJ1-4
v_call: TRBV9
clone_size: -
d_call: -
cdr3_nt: TGTGCCAGCAGCGTAGTTCCAGGGCGAGGAAAAAAACTGTTTTTT
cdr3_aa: CASSVVPGRGKKLFF

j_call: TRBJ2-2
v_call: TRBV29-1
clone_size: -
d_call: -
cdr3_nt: TGCAGCGTCGCGCAGGGTCGGTATGCCGGGGAGCTGTTTTTT
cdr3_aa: CSVAQGRYAGELFF

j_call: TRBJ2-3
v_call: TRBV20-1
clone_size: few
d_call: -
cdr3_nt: TGCAGTGCTAGAGAGGGAGTAATTGGTCTTGTATGGACAGATACGCAGTATTTT
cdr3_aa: CSAREGVIGLVWTDTQYF

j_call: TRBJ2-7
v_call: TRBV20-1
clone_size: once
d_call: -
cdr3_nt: TGCAGTGCTAGAGATAGCCAGGGTCTTCGCTCCTACGAGCAGTACTTC
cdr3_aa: CSARDSQGLRSYEQYF

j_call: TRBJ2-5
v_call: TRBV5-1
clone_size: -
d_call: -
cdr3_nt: TGCGCCAGCAGCTCGAACCCGAGGACCGCGACTAGTCGAGAGACCCAGTACTTC
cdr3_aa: CASSSNPRTATSRETQYF

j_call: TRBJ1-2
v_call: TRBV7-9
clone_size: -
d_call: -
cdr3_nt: TGTGCCAGCAGCTTAGAGGGGGGGAATTTGGGCACCTTC
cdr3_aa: CASSLEGGNLGTF

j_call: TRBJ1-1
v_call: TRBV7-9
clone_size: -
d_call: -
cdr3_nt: TGTGCCAGCACTAACCGGGGGGGTGAAGCTTTCTTT
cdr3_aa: CASTNRGGEAFF

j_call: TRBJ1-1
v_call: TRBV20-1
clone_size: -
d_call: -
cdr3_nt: TGCAGTCCCCGCGGGGGCGGAGGCACTGAAGCTTTCTTT
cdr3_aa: CSPRGGGGTEAFF

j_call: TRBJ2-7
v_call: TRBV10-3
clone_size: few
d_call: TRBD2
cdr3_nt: TGTGCCATCAGTGATGTTTTGGCGGGAGGGCCTTACGAGCAGTACTTC
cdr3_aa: CAISDVLAGGPYEQYF

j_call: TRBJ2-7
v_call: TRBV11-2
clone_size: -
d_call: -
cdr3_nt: TGTGCCAGCAGCTTAGGACTCGTCACAGAGTCCTACGAGCAGTACTTC
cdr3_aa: CASSLGLVTESYEQYF

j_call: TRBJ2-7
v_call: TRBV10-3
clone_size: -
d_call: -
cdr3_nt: TGTGCCATCAGTGATTTTTATGGGGGACCGGATGAGCAGTACTTC
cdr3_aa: CAISDFYGGPDEQYF

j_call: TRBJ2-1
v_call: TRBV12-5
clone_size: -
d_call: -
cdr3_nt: TGTGCTAGTTTAGACAGGAATCACAATGAGCAGTTCTTC
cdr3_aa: CASLDRNHNEQFF

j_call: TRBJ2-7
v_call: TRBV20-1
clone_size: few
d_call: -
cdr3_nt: TGCAGTCTTTACCCCCGGAGCTCCTACGAGCAGTACTTC
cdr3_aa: CSLYPRSSYEQYF

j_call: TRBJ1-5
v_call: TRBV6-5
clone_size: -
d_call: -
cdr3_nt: TGTGCCAGCAGTTACTCCAGGTCCCTGGGTCAGCCCCAGCATTTT
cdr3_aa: CASSYSRSLGQPQHF

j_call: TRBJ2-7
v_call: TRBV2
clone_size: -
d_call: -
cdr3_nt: TGTGCCAGCAGGTCGGACGGAGTCTCCGAGCAGTACTTC
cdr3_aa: CASRSDGVSEQYF

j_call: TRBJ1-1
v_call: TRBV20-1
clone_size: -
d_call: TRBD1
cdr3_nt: TGCAGTGCCGCCGACAGGGGGATTTCGAACACTGAAGCTTTCTTT
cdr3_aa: CSAADRGISNTEAFF

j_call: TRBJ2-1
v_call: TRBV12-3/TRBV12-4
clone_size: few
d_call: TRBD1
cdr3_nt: TGTGCCAGCAGTGAGGGACAGGGGCCCAATGAGCAGTTCTTC
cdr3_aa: CASSEGQGPNEQFF

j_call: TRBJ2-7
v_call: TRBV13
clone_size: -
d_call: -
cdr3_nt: TGTGCCAGCAGATCCCGGGACATGAGCTACGAGCAGTACTTC
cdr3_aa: CASRSRDMSYEQYF

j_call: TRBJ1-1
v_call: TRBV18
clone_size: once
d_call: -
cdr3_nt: TGTGCCAGCTCCGAACAGGTCACGAACACTGAAGCTTTCTTT
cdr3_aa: CASSEQVTNTEAFF

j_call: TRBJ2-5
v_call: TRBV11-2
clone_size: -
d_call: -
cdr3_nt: TGTGCCAGCAGCTTCTTGTACCAAGAGACCCAGTACTTC
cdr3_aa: CASSFLYQETQYF

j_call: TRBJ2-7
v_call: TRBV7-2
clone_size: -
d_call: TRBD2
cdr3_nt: TGTGCCAGCAGATCCGGGACTAACGAGCAGTACTTC
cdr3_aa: CASRSGTNEQYF

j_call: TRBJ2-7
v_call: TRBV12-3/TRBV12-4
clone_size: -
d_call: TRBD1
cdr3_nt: TGTGCCAGCACCCCGGGACAGGGATCCGAGCAGTACTTC
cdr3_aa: CASTPGQGSEQYF

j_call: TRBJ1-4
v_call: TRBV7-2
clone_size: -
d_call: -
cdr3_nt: TGTGCCAGCAGCTTAGGGACTGCTTCTTCAACTAATGAAAAACTGTTTTTT
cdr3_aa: CASSLGTASSTNEKLFF

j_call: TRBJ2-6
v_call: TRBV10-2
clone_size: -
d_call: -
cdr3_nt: TGCGCCAGCAGTGATTTCTTGAGCGCAAAGACCGGGGCCAACGTCCTGACTTTC
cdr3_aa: CASSDFLSAKTGANVLTF

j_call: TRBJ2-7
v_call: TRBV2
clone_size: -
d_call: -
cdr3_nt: TGTGCCAGCAAGAGTCAGGGGGGATCCTGCGAGCAGTACTTC
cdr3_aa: CASKSQGGSCEQYF

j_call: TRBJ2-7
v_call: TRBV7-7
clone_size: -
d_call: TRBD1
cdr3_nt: TGTGCTACAACGCGGACAGGGAGCACCTACGAGCAGTACTTC
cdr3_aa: CATTRTGSTYEQYF

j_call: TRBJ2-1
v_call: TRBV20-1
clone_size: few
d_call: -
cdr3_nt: TGCAGTGCTAACGGACTAGTCTTAGGGGGTGAGCAGTTCTTC
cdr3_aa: CSANGLVLGGEQFF

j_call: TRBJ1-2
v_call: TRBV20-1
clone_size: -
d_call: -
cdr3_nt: TGCAGTGCGAAGCGGGACACCGCTAACTATGGCTACACCTTC
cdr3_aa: CSAKRDTANYGYTF

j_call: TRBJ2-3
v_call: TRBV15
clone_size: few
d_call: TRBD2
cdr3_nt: TGTGCCACCAGGCCTCCTAGCGGGGGAACTAGCACAGATACGCAGTATTTT
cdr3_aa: CATRPPSGGTSTDTQYF

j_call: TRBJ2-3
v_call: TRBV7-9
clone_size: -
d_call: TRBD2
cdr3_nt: TGTGCCAGCAGCCGTAGGAAAGCGGGAAGCACAGATACGCAGTATTTT
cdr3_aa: CASSRRKAGSTDTQYF

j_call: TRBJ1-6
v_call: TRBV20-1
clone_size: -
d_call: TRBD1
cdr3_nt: TGCAGTGCTACAGGGGGCGCTTGGAATTCACCCCTCCACTTT
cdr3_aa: CSATGGAWNSPLHF

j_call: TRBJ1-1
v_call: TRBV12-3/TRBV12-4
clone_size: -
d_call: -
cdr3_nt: TGTGCCAGCAGTTTTGGGGGACGGACTGAAGCTTTCTTT
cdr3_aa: CASSFGGRTEAFF

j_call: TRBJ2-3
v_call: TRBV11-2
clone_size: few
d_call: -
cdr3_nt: TGTGCCAGCAGCTTAGATCAGAGGGGAGCGAGCGCAGATACGCAGTATTTT
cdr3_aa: CASSLDQRGASADTQYF

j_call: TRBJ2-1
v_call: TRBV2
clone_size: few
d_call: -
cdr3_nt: TGTGCCAGCAGTGGCCGTGACAATGAGCAGTTCTTC
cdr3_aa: CASSGRDNEQFF

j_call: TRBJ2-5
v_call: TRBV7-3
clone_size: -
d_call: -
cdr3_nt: TGTGCCAGCAGCTTAAGCGGAGAAGGGGGGACCCAGTACTTC
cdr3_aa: CASSLSGEGGTQYF

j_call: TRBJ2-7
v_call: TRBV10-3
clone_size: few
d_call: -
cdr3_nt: TGTGCCGCCTCGGAGGGGACTTCCTCCTACGAGCAGTACTTC
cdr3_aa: CAASEGTSSYEQYF

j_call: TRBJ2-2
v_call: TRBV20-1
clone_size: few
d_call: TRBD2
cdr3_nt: TGCAGTGCTGGTAGCGGGAGTCTGGAGACCGGGGAGCTGTTTTTT
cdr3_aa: CSAGSGSLETGELFF

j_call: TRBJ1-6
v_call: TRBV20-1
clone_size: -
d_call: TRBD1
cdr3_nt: TGCAGTGCTAGGGCCATGGGACAGGGGAAGTCACCCCTCCACTTT
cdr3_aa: CSARAMGQGKSPLHF

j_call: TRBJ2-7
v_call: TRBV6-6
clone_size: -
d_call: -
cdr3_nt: TGTGCCAGCAGTTATCGGGCGGGACCCTCATCGGGTGAGCAGTACTTC
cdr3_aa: CASSYRAGPSSGEQYF

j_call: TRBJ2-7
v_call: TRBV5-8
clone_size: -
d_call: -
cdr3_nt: TGTGCCAGCAGGATCAGGGGGGTCTCCTACGAGCAGTACTTC
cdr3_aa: CASRIRGVSYEQYF

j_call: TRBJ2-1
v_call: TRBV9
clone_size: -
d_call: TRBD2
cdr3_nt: TGTGCCAGCAGCACCCAACTAGCGGCCTACAATGAGCAGTTCTTC
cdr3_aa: CASSTQLAAYNEQFF

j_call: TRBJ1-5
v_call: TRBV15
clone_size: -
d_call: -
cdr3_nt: TGTGCCACCAGCAGAGATTTAGGGGTAATTCAGCCCCAGCATTTT
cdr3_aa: CATSRDLGVIQPQHF

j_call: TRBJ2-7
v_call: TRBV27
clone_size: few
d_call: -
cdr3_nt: TGTGCCAGCAGTTTAACAGCGACATCGTCGGGCGAGCAGTACTTC
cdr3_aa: CASSLTATSSGEQYF

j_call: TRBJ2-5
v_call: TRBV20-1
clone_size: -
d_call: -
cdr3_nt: TGCAGTGCGATCGGGCTCCGAGAGACCCAGTACTTC
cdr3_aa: CSAIGLRETQYF

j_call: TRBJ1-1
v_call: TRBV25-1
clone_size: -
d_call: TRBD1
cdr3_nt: TGTGCCAGCAGTGAAAGGGGACAGGGTCCCGGCACTGAAGCTTTCTTT
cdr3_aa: CASSERGQGPGTEAFF

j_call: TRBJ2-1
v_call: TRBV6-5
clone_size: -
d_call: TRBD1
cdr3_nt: TGTGCCAGCAGCCCCGGACAGGGTGGTATTGGGGAGCAGTTCTTC
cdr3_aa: CASSPGQGGIGEQFF

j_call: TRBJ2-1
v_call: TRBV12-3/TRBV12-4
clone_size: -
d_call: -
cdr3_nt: TGTGCCAGCGGTTTATACGGACCTGTGGCACCCCAGTTCTTC
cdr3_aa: CASGLYGPVAPQFF

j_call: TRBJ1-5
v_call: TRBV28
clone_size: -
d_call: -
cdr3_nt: TGTGCCAGCACCGGGGAATTTGGGGATCAGCCCCAGCATTTT
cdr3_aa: CASTGEFGDQPQHF

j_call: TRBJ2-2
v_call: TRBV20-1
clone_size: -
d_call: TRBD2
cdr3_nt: TGCAGTGCGTACCCTAGCGGGCAGACCGGGGAGCTGTTTTTT
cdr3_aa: CSAYPSGQTGELFF

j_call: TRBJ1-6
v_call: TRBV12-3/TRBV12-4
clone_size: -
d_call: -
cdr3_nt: TGTGCCAGCAGGCAACCAAACGCTGCGTCGAGTTCACCCCTCCACTTT
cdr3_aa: CASRQPNAASSSPLHF

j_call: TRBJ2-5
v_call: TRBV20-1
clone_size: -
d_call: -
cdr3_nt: TGCAGTGCTAGAGATATAGGTGGGCGGGACCGTTCGAGAGAGACCCAGTACTTC
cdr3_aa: CSARDIGGRDRSRETQYF

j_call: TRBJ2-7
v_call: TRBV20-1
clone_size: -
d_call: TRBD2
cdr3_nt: TGCAGTGCCAGACGGGGGGTGGGCGAGCAGTACTTC
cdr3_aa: CSARRGVGEQYF

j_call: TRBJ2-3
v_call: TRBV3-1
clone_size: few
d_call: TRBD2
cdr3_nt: TGTGCCAGCAGCCACGCGTCTAGCGGGGGGTCAGATACGCAGTATTTT
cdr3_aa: CASSHASSGGSDTQYF

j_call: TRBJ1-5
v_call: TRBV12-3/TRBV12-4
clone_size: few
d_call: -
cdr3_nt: TGTGCCAGCAGTTTAACAGGCCGAGGGGGGTCTCAGCCCCAGCATTTT
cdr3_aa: CASSLTGRGGSQPQHF